A single sample gave rise to the 24 T cell receptor beta chains below, sequenced in a study of cytomegalovirus exposure and HLA in healthy donors. 13 Jbeta primers and 60 Vbeta primers were used for the PCR. The repertoire was sequenced with immunoSEQ multiplex PCR; TCRdb's copy has only in-frame clones and lacks some. The sample has 150,000 to 200,000 clones, around 80% seen once; the top ten hold about 2%. The sample comprised PBMCs. These receptors came from a man in his forties in good health and CMV-seronegative.

V is TRBV5-1 and J is TRBJ2-7; 7 nucleotides align to TRBD1. V was pared by 0 bases and J by 3 bases, with 3 bases of the junction left unmatched. Germline lookup yields CDR1 SGHRS and CDR2 YFSETQ. The CDR3 is 14 amino acids. In nucleotides, the CDR3 is TGCGCCAGCAGCTTGGGTGGGACAGACTACGAGCAGTACTTC. Translated: CASSLGGTDYEQYF.

The chain uses TRBV5-1 and TRBJ2-7; D may be TRBD1 (6 bases). V lost 2 bases and J lost 7, with 16 bases in between. The CDR3 is made up of 14 amino acids. The V gene's germline CDR1 is SGHRS and CDR2 YFSETQ. The CDR3 sequence: CASSFTGNEREQYF. The CDR3 region has the DNA TGCGCCAGCAGCTTCACAGGGAACGAGAGAGAGCAGTACTTC.

This sequence joins TRBV7-6 and TRBJ2-7, with TRBD1 identical over 7 bases. The germline V gene has CDR1 SGHVS and CDR2 FNYEAQ. With 1 base clipped from V and 7 bases from J, the junction kept 4 bases outside the gene matches. CDR3 size: 13 residues. Here the CDR3 reads CASSLEPRGEQYF. CDR3 sequence (DNA): TGTGCCAGCAGCTTAGAGCCCAGGGGGGAGCAGTACTTC.

This chain joins TRBV4-3 and TRBJ2-3, with 10 bases identical to TRBD2. Germline trimming cut 1 base from V and 5 bases from J; bases unmatched to any gene: 6. Germline CDR1 reads LGHNA; CDR2 reads YSLEER. This CDR3 is built from 16 residues. In DNA, the CDR3 is TGCGCCAGCAGCCAAGGGGCTAGCGGGAGAAGAGATACGCAGTATTTT. Residues: CASSQGASGRRDTQYF.

This chain connects TRBV11-1 to TRBJ2-3; 9 bases map to TRBD1. This CDR3 has 14 residues. Germline values: CDR1 SGHAT, CDR2 FQDESV (reference sequence). V lost 5 bases to trimming and J lost 4 bases; unmatched junction nucleotides: 4. The CDR3 region has the DNA TGTGCCAGCAGCCTTGACAGGGGGGCAGATACGCAGTATTTT. Its translation: CASSLDRGADTQYF.

V gene TRBV5-1 combines with J gene TRBJ2-5, with TRBD2 identical over 9 bases. Germline V lookup: CDR1 SGHRS, CDR2 YFSETQ. V lost 1 base, J lost 5 bases, and 6 bases stayed unmatched. The CDR3 is made up of 15 amino acids. As DNA, the CDR3 is TGCGCCAGCAGCTTGAACGCGGGAGGGATTGAGACCCAGTACTTC. Translating gives CASSLNAGGIETQYF.

The chain recombines TRBV27 with TRBJ1-3, with D maybe TRBD1 (5 bases). Per the germline V gene, CDR1 is MNHEY and CDR2 is SMNVEV (reference sequence). With 5 bases removed from V and 4 bases from J, the gap between germline ends came to 15 bases. This CDR3 region has 15 residues. Here the CDR3 reads CASSPQDSGGNTIYF. The CDR3 DNA reads TGTGCCAGCAGTCCGCAAGACAGTGGCGGAAACACCATATATTTT.

The chain recombines TRBV19 with TRBJ2-2, with 9 bases that match TRBD1. Germline V gene lookup returns CDR1 LNHDA and CDR2 SQIVND (reference sequence). CDR3 length: 17 amino acids. V trimming: 5 bases; J trimming: 3 bases; junction bases outside the gene matches: 10. CDR3 region: CASSFRRDREHTGELFF. In DNA form, the CDR3 reads TGTGCCAGTAGTTTCCGCCGGGACAGGGAACACACCGGGGAGCTGTTTTTT.

This sequence joins TRBV5-4 and TRBJ1-2, with D possibly being TRBD1 (5 bases). The CDR3 length is 14 residues. Germline assignment: CDR1 SGHNT and CDR2 YYREEE (reference sequence). Trimming removed 0 bases from V and 5 bases from J, with 11 bases in between. CDR3: CASSLDGTAYGYTF. CDR3 nucleotides: TGTGCCAGCAGCTTGGATGGGACTGCGTATGGCTACACCTTC.

The sample holds a few counts of this clone. The chain uses TRBV7-9 and TRBJ1-1; 9 nucleotides align to TRBD1. Germline CDR1 reads SEHNR; CDR2 reads FQNEAQ (reference sequence). The CDR3 length is 15 residues. Trimming removed 1 base from V and 7 bases from J; junction bases left unmatched: 7. The CDR3 nucleotides read TGTGCCAGCAGCTTAGGGACAGGGGACACGAATGAAGCTTTCTTT. As protein: CASSLGTGDTNEAFF.

The chain uses TRBV5-6 and TRBJ1-5, with 8 bases lining up with TRBD1. Germline loops: CDR1 SGHDT, CDR2 YYEEEE. The CDR3 totals 16 residues. The junction had 13 bases not matched to a gene; V was cut back by 4 bases and J by 7 bases. The DNA of the CDR3 is TGTGCCAGCAGCATCTACCAGGGGGCAGGGAAACAGCCCCAGCATTTT. Translating gives CASSIYQGAGKQPQHF.

The chain recombines TRBV7-9 with TRBJ2-5; 7 bases align to TRBD1. Gene TRBJ2-7 matches the end of the DNA better, so the J call may be wrong. The CDR3 sequence is 16 residues long. Germline values: CDR1 SEHNR, CDR2 FQNEAQ (reference sequence). The CDR3 nucleotides are TGTGCCAGCAGCTGGGTGACCGGGACAGCGACCTACGAGCAGTACTTC. This encodes CASSWVTGTATYEQYF.

The genes are TRBV7-9 and TRBJ2-7; 7 positions match TRBD2. The germline CDR1 and CDR2 sequences are SEHNR and FQNEAQ (reference sequence). The CDR3 has 14 amino acids. The junction had 6 bases not matched to a gene; V was cut back by 3 bases and J by 4 bases. Here the CDR3 DNA reads TGTGCCAGCAGCTTCGGCGGGAGTAAGTACGAGCAGTACTTC. Amino acids: CASSFGGSKYEQYF.

V gene TRBV5-1 combines with J gene TRBJ2-7; no firm D call. Germline-derived CDR1 and CDR2 are SGHRS and YFSETQ. Trimming left V 2 bases short and J 0 bases short, with 6 bases between. This CDR3 contains 13 residues. CDR3 bases: TGCGCCAGCAGCTTCGAGAGCTCCTACGAGCAGTACTTC. This gives the protein CASSFESSYEQYF. Variable domain in full (rest from reference TRBV5-1 and TRBJ2-7): KAGVTQTPRYLIKTRGQQVTLSCSPISGHRSVSWYQQTPGQGLQFLFEYFSETQRNKGNFPGRFSGRQFSNSRSEMNVSTLELGDSALYLCASSFESSYEQYFGPGTRLTVT.

This clone was detected only a few times. V and J are TRBV19 and TRBJ1-5; maybe TRBD1 (5 bases). Germline CDR1 and CDR2: LNHDA and SQIVND (reference sequence). The CDR3 spans 12 residues. The V end lost 7 bases, the J end lost 8 bases, and 12 bases lay between the germline ends. The CDR3 is CASTKGSEPQHF. The CDR3 bases are TGTGCCAGTACTAAGGGGTCGGAGCCCCAGCATTTT.

The CDR3 loop reads CASSLARDNSPLHF. The CDR3 nucleotides read TGTGCCAGCAGCTTAGCCAGGGATAATTCACCCCTCCACTTT. The chain couples TRBV7-2 to TRBJ1-6, with D possibly TRBD1 on 5 matching bases. Trimming cost V 0 bases and J 5 bases, with 5 bases left between them. The CDR3 contains 14 residues. Germline CDR1 is SGHTA and CDR2 is FQGNSA.

The V call is TRBV5-1, the J call TRBJ2-7, with D unresolved. V shed 1 base and J shed 1 base, with 6 bases lying between them. Germline loops: CDR1 SGHRS, CDR2 YFSETQ. CDR3 length: 13 amino acids. CDR3 residues: CASSLKASYEQYF. CDR3 DNA sequence: TGCGCCAGCAGCTTGAAAGCGTCCTACGAGCAGTACTTC.

This rearrangement joins TRBV18 to TRBJ1-1; D remains unclear. V gave up 6 bases and J gave up 3 bases, with 11 bases separating them. CDR3 length: 13 amino acids. Germline lookup yields CDR1 KGHSH and CDR2 LQKENI. The CDR3 here is CASSTQEYTEAFF. CDR3 nucleotides: TGTGCCAGCTCCACCCAGGAATACACTGAAGCTTTCTTT.

The chain joins TRBV6-1 to TRBJ2-7; D is ambiguous. Between the trimmed V and J ends, which lost 3 bases and 7 bases, there was a span of 10 bases. Germline CDR1 and CDR2: MNHNS and SASEGT. The CDR3 has 12 residues. CDR3 region: CASSDPFREQYF. DNA of the CDR3: TGTGCCAGCAGTGACCCGTTCCGGGAGCAGTACTTC.

The gene calls are TRBV28 and TRBJ2-1; 7 bases match TRBD2. The CDR3 runs to 15 residues. V was pared by 5 bases and J by 5 bases, with 9 bases of the junction left unmatched. Germline V gene sequence: CDR1 MDHEN, CDR2 SYDVKM. CDR3: CASSLTGTNNNEQFF. As DNA, the CDR3 is TGTGCCAGCAGTCTAACCGGGACTAACAACAATGAGCAGTTCTTC.

The V call is TRBV7-2, the J call TRBJ2-3; 7 bases map to TRBD2. The germline CDR1 and CDR2 sequences are SGHTA and FQGNSA. This CDR3 comprises 15 residues. V lost 6 bases, J lost 3 bases, and 9 bases stayed unmatched. CDR3 nucleotides: TGTGCCAGCAGAGAATGGGGAGGGAGTACAGATACGCAGTATTTT. Translating gives CASREWGGSTDTQYF. Complete variable domain (other parts from reference TRBV7-2 and TRBJ2-3): GAGVSQSPSNKVTEKGKDVELRCDPISGHTALYWYRQSLGQGLEFLIYFQGNSAPDKSGLPSDRFSAERTGGSVSTLTIQRTQQEDSAVYLCASREWGGSTDTQYFGPGTRLTVL.

V gene TRBV25-1 combines with J gene TRBJ2-7; D is undetermined. The germline V gene has CDR1 MGHDK and CDR2 SYGVNS. Trimming removed 8 bases from V and 2 bases from J, with 16 bases in between. The CDR3 has 14 residues. CDR3 DNA sequence: TGTGCCAGCTCCCCAAGGCAGGCTACCTACGAGCAGTACTTC. It codes for CASSPRQATYEQYF.

The rearrangement uses TRBV19 and TRBJ2-7; 7 bases agree with TRBD1. V lost 5 bases and J lost 2; bases outside the gene matches: 15. Germline assignment: CDR1 LNHDA and CDR2 SQIVND (reference sequence). The CDR3 contains 17 residues. The CDR3 nucleotides read TGTGCCAGTAGTCCTGGTGGGTACAGGGGACCAACCTACGAGCAGTACTTC. Translating gives CASSPGGYRGPTYEQYF.

The chain combines TRBV6-6 with TRBJ1-6; 8 positions match TRBD1. The CDR3 has 13 amino acids. V lost 10 bases and J lost 9; bases outside the gene matches: 8. Germline-derived CDR1 and CDR2 are MNHNY and SVGAGI (reference sequence). CDR3 nucleotide sequence: TGTGCCACCGCAGGGGGCGCAGTTTCACCCCTCCACTTT. Translation gives CATAGGAVSPLHF.